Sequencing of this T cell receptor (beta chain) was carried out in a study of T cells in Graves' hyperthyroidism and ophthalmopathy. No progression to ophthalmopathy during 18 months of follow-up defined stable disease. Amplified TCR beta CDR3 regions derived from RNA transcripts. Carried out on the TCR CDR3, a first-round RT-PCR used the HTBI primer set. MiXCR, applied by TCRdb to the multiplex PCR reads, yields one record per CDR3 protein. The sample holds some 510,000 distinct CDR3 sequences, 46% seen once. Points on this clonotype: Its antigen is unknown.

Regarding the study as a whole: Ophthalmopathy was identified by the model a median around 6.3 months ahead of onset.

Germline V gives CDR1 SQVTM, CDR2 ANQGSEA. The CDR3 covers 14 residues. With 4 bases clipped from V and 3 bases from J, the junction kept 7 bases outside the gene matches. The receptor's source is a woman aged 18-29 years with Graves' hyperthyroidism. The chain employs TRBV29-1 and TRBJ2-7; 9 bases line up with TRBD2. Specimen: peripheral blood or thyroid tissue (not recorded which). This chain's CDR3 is CSVVGLAGNYEQYF. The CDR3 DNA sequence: TGCAGCGTTGTAGGTCTAGCGGGAAACTACGAGCAGTACTTC.